This T cell receptor beta chain appears in the sequencing data of a study of somatic mutations in cytotoxic T cells in rheumatoid arthritis. Study-wide results and limits: Antigens recognized by the expanded CD8+ clones were unknown. In rheumatoid arthritis patients, unlike healthy controls, CD8+ clonality rose with age. A single CD8+ clone exceeded 20% of CD8+ cells in 8 of 65 patients.

The CDR3 sequence is 19 residues long. V shed 0 bases and J 2 bases; nucleotides not matched to a gene: 16. Per the germline V gene, CDR1 is KGHSH and CDR2 is LQKENI. Profiled with immunoSEQ multiplex PCR; TCRdb holds only in-frame clones, not every one. The repertoire holds approximately 18,000 clones, with 85% to 90% as singletons. This clone was counted a single time. The antigen is unknown. The specimen sequenced was CD8+ T cells sorted from blood. The chain carries TRBV18 and TRBJ2-7; 7 nucleotides match TRBD1. The TCR comes from a man aged 35 to 55 in good health. The CDR3 DNA sequence: TGTGCCAGCTCACCACCGCGGACAGGCCTCCACGTAGGGACCTACGAGCAGTACTTC. Translated, it gives CASSPPRTGLHVGTYEQYF.